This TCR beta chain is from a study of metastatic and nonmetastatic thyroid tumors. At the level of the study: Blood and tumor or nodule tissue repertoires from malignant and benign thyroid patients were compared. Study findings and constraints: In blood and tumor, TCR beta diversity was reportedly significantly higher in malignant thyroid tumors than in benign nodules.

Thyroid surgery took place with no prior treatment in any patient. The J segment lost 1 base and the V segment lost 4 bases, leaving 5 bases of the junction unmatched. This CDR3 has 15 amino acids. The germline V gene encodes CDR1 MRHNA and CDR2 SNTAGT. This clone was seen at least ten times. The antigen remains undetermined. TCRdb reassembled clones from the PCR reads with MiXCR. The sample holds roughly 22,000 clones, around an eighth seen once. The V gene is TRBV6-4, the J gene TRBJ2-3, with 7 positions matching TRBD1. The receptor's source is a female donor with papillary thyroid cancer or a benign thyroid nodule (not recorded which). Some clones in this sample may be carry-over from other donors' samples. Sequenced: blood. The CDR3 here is CASSAQGWGTDTQYF. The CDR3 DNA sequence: TGTGCCAGCAGTGCACAGGGGTGGGGCACAGATACGCAGTATTTT.